This T cell receptor beta chain was found in a study of blood T cell repertoires in COVID-19. The assay was immunoSEQ multiplex PCR, and TCRdb's table has in-frame clones only and misses some. The table shows 190,000 or so clones, with around 87% occurring only once. CDR1 and CDR2 from the germline V gene are MNHEY and SVGAGI. The CDR3 sequence is 15 residues long. Trimming cost V 5 bases and J 2 bases; bases outside gene matches: 7. Sequencing used peripheral blood. The sequence derives from a young woman who had recovered from COVID-19. The chain carries TRBV6-5 and TRBJ2-3; TRBD1 matches 7 bases. Here the CDR3 DNA reads TGTGCCAGCAGTAAGCAGACAGGGCCCACAGATACGCAGTATTTT. Its protein product is CASSKQTGPTDTQYF.